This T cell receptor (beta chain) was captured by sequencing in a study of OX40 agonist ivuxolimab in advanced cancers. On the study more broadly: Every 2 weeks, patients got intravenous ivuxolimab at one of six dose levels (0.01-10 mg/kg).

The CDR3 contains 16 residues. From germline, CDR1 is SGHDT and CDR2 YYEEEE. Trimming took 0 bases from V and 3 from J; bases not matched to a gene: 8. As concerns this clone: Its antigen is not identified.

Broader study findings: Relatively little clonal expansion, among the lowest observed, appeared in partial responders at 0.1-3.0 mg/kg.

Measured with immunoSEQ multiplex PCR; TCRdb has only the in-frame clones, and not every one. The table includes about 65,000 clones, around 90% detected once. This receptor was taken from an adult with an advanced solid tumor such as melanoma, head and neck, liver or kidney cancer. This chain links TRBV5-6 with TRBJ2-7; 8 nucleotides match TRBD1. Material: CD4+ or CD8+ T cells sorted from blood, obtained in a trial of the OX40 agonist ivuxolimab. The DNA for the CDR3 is TGTGCCAGCAGCTTGGGGGGGACAGGTGGCGGCTACGAGCAGTACTTC. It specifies CASSLGGTGGGYEQYF.